Listed below are T cell receptor beta chains from one sample, sequenced in a study of OX40 agonist ivuxolimab in advanced cancers. This table comes from immunoSEQ multiplex PCR, and its TCRdb copy is limited to in-frame clones, with some not included. The sample yields 60,000 to 90,000 clones, more than 90% seen once. The specimen was CD4+ or CD8+ T cells sorted from blood, collected in a trial of the OX40 agonist ivuxolimab. All receptors come from an adult with an advanced solid tumor such as melanoma, head and neck, liver or kidney cancer. Each CDR3 is given with its conserved first and last residue. A D gene is named only where the DNA matches it firmly. Part of the rows lack a size; the others show once, few, many or a class for expanded clones.

TRBJ2-5,TRBV4-3,.,.,TGCGCCAGCAGCCAAGATATGGGCGGCGAAGAGACCCAGTACTTC,CASSQDMGGEETQYF
TRBJ2-1,TRBV7-2,TRBD2,.,TGTGCCAGCAGTTCGGGAGGGCTCTACAATGAGCAGTTCTTC,CASSSGGLYNEQFF
TRBJ1-5,TRBV6-5,.,.,TGTGCCAGCAGTCCCTATGACGGCAATCAGCCCCAGCATTTT,CASSPYDGNQPQHF
TRBJ2-5,TRBV28,.,.,TGTGCCAGCAGTCAGAGAGGACCGGTAGAGACCCAGTACTTC,CASSQRGPVETQYF
TRBJ2-2,TRBV5-4,.,once,TGTGCCAGCAGCGGGGCCGGGGAGCTGTTTTTT,CASSGAGELFF
TRBJ2-1,TRBV6-5,.,.,TGTGCCACCTTAGCCGGGGGTGGAAATGAGCAGTTCTTC,CATLAGGGNEQFF
TRBJ1-4,TRBV5-1,TRBD1,.,TGCGCCAGCAGCTTGGGACAGGGCGGTGAAAAACTGTTTTTT,CASSLGQGGEKLFF
TRBJ2-7,TRBV28,.,.,TGTGCCAGCAGTTCTGGGTCGGCCACCTACGAGCAGTACTTC,CASSSGSATYEQYF
TRBJ1-2,TRBV7-8,.,.,TGTGCCAGCAGCGGGACGGGAGGGGTGGACGGCTACACCTTC,CASSGTGGVDGYTF
TRBJ2-2,TRBV6-6,.,.,TGTGCCAGCACCCCCGGGACAAGAGACACCGGGGAGCTGTTTTTT,CASTPGTRDTGELFF
TRBJ2-1,TRBV7-2,.,.,TGTGCCAGCAGCTTAGCGAGCGGGCGGGGCTACAATGAGCAGTTCTTC,CASSLASGRGYNEQFF
TRBJ2-3,TRBV29-1,TRBD2,.,TGCAGCGTTGAAGATCCAAAGGCGGGAGGCACAGATACGCAGTATTTT,CSVEDPKAGGTDTQYF
TRBJ1-5,TRBV18,.,once,TGTGCCAGCTCACCAACGGGGGGGACGAAAAATCAGCCCCAGCATTTT,CASSPTGGTKNQPQHF
TRBJ2-7,TRBV5-4,TRBD2,.,TGTGCCAGCAGCCAAAGCGGGAGGGCCGACGAGCAGTACTTC,CASSQSGRADEQYF
TRBJ2-1,TRBV5-1,.,.,TGCGCCAGCAGCTTGCCGGGGACGGTGGATGAGCAGTTCTTC,CASSLPGTVDEQFF
TRBJ1-4,TRBV4-2,.,.,TGTGCCAGCAGCCAAGACCGGCAAACTAATGAAAAACTGTTTTTT,CASSQDRQTNEKLFF
TRBJ1-2,TRBV5-1,.,.,TGCGCCAGCAGCTTGGGTGTGCTCGGGGGAGGCTATGGCTACACCTTC,CASSLGVLGGGYGYTF
TRBJ2-5,TRBV6-5,.,.,TGTGCCAGCAGTTCTGGGTGGGAGACCCAGTACTTC,CASSSGWETQYF
TRBJ1-1,TRBV7-9,.,.,TGTGCCAGCAGTCGGATGGGGGGCACTGAAGCTTTCTTT,CASSRMGGTEAFF
TRBJ2-1,TRBV11-2,.,.,TGTGCCAGCAGCTTAAGTCTATATGGGCAGTTCTTC,CASSLSLYGQFF
TRBJ1-1,TRBV12-5,.,.,TGTGCTAGTGGCCTGGAACTGAACACTGAAGCTTTCTTT,CASGLELNTEAFF
TRBJ2-2,TRBV27,TRBD2,.,TGTGCCAGCAGTATCCCCCAACTGGCGGGGGGGTCCGGGGAGCTGTTTTTT,CASSIPQLAGGSGELFF
TRBJ1-4,TRBV28,.,.,TGTGCCAGCAGTTCCGTACAGGGAGGTGAAAAACTGTTTTTT,CASSSVQGGEKLFF
TRBJ1-5,TRBV7-9,.,few,TGTGCCAGCAGCTTATACCGGGGGGCTAGCAATCAGCCCCAGCATTTT,CASSLYRGASNQPQHF
TRBJ1-1,TRBV5-6,.,.,TGTGCCAGCAGCTTGGGCCAGCCCCAAATGGACTTT,CASSLGQPQMDF
TRBJ1-4,TRBV7-7,.,.,TGTGCCAGCTCCCCTGGGCGTAATGAAAAACTGTTTTTT,CASSPGRNEKLFF
TRBJ1-1,TRBV13,.,.,TGTGCCAGCAGCTCATGGCAGGGCAACACTGAAGCTTTCTTT,CASSSWQGNTEAFF
TRBJ2-7,TRBV27,TRBD2,.,TGTGCCAGCAGTTTATTGGGCGCGACTAGCGGGGGGGCCCTCTCCGAGCAGTACTTC,CASSLLGATSGGALSEQYF
TRBJ1-5,TRBV6-1,TRBD1,.,TGTGCCAGCAGTGAGAGACAGGGAGACCAGCCCCAGCATTTT,CASSERQGDQPQHF
TRBJ2-1,TRBV2,TRBD2,once,TGTGCCAGCTGTTCCGCCGGGGGGGTGGCGATGGAGCAGTTCTTC,CASCSAGGVAMEQFF
TRBJ2-1,TRBV28,TRBD2,.,TGTGCCAGCAGTCAAATAGCGGGAGGGACATTTCGTATCTACAATGAGCAGTTCTTC,CASSQIAGGTFRIYNEQFF
TRBJ2-1,TRBV6-6,TRBD1,.,TGTGCCAGCAGTTCAGGACAGGGTCACAATGAGCAGTTCTTC,CASSSGQGHNEQFF
TRBJ1-1,TRBV28,TRBD1,.,TGTGCCAGCAGCTCGACAGGGGGTGGCACTGAAGCTTTCTTT,CASSSTGGGTEAFF
TRBJ2-5,TRBV14,TRBD1,.,TGTGCCAGCAGCCAAGACGGACAGGGGTTAGGACAAGAGACCCAGTACTTC,CASSQDGQGLGQETQYF
TRBJ2-7,TRBV7-9,TRBD2,once,TGTGCCAGCAGCTCTCTAACGGGGACTAGTATTATCCGCGAGCAGTACTTC,CASSSLTGTSIIREQYF
TRBJ2-1,TRBV27,TRBD2,.,TGTGCCAGCAGTTTACTGAGGAGCGGGAGCGGCGGGGAGCAGTTCTTC,CASSLLRSGSGGEQFF
TRBJ2-5,TRBV6-6,.,.,TGTGCCAGCAGCCCGAAATGGGCTCGGGAGACCCAGTACTTC,CASSPKWARETQYF
TRBJ2-1,TRBV5-1,TRBD2,few,TGCGCCAGCAGGCAAACTAGCGAGAGCGGGGATGAGCAGTTCTTC,CASRQTSESGDEQFF
TRBJ2-1,TRBV4-1,.,.,TGCGCCAGCAGCCAAGATATCTTCTCCTACAATGAGCAGTTCTTC,CASSQDIFSYNEQFF
TRBJ1-2,TRBV7-9,.,.,TGTGCCAGCAGCTCGGGAGGGGCGGGCATTCATGGCTACACCTTC,CASSSGGAGIHGYTF
TRBJ1-2,TRBV28,.,.,TGTGCCAGCAGTACACCCTCTAGTCAGAGCTATGGCTACACCTTC,CASSTPSSQSYGYTF